Sequencing of this T cell receptor beta chain was carried out in a study of blood T cells in healthy people across ages. Whole-study results and caveats: Observed TCR beta diversity per million T cells went down as age went up. This fall followed a roughly linear course with age. A greater number of naive CD4+ cells and higher diversity distinguished long-lived donors from aged donors.

PBMCs, at least 6 million per sample, were isolated. This clonotype was observed at least ten times. Its cognate antigen is unknown. The length of the CDR3 is 11 residues. With 0 bases removed from V and 9 bases from J, the gap between germline ends came to 9 bases. From germline, CDR1 is DFQATT and CDR2 SNEGSKA (reference sequence). Using a J-beta primer mix together with a sample-barcoded 5' primer, a second PCR was run for about 7 to 12 cycles. Unique molecular identifiers of 12 random nucleotides labeled each cDNA. TCRdb reanalysed the 5' RACE reads using MiXCR and keeps one entry per CDR3 protein. Of about 1.6 million distinct CDR3 sequences listed, about 31% are singletons.

This TCR came from a woman aged 25 to 39 in good health. The chain is built from TRBV20-1 and TRBJ2-7; D ambiguous. Sequenced input: blood. CDR3 in DNA: TGCAGTGCTAGAGACTCAAGGGCGCAGTACTTC. Its protein product is CSARDSRAQYF.